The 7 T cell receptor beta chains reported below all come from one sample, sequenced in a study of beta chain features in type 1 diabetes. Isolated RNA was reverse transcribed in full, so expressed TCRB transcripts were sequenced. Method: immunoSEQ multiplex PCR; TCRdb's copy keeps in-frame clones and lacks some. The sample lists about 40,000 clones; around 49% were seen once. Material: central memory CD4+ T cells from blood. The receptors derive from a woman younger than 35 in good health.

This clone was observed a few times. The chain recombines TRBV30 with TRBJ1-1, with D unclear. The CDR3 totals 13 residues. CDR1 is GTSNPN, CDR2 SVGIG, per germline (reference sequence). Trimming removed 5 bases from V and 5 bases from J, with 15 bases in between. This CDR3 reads CAWSGGLGTEAFF. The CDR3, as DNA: TGTGCCTGGTCTGGCGGTCTTGGGACTGAAGCTTTCTTT.

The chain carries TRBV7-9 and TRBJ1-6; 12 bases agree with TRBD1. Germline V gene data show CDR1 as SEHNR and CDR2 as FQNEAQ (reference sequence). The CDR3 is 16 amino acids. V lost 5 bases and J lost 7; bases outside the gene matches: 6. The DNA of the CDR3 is TGTGCCAGCAGCCCGGGACAGGGGGCGCGAAATTCACCCCTCCACTTT. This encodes CASSPGQGARNSPLHF.

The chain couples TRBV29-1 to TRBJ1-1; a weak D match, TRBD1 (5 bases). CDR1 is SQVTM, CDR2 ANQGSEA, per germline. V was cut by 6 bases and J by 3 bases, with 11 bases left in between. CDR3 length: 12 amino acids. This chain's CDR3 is CSVGTGDTEAFF. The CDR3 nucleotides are TGCAGCGTGGGCACGGGGGACACTGAAGCTTTCTTT.

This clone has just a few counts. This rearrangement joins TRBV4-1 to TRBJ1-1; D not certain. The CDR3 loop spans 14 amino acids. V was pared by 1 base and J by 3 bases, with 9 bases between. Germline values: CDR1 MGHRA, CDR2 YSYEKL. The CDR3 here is CASSQVLRDTEAFF. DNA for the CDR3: TGCGCCAGCAGCCAAGTCTTGAGAGACACTGAAGCTTTCTTT.

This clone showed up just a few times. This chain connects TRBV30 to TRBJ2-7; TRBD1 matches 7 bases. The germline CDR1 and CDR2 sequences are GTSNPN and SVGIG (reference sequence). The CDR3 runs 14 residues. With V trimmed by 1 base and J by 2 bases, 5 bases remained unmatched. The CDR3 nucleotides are TGTGCCTGGAGTGGGGCGCAGGGGGCCTACGAGCAGTACTTC. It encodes CAWSGAQGAYEQYF.

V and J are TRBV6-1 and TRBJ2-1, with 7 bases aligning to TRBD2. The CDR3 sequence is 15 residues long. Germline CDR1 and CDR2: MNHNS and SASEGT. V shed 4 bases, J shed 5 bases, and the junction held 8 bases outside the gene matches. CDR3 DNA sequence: TGTGCCAGCAGTGTTGGCGGGGGATCGCACAATGAGCAGTTCTTC. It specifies CASSVGGGSHNEQFF.

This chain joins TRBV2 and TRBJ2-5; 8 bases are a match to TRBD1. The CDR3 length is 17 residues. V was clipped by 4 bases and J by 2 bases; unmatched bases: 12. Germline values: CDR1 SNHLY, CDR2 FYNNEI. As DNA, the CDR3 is TGTGCCAGCAGTGTCGATCCCCCGGGACAGGTTCAAGAGACCCAGTACTTC. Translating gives CASSVDPPGQVQETQYF.